This T cell receptor beta chain was sequenced in a study of blood T cell repertoires in COVID-19. The method was immunoSEQ multiplex PCR; TCRdb's version includes in-frame clones alone and lacks a portion of them. The sample contains roughly 99,000 clones, approximately 90% of which appear only once. The CDR3 has 14 amino acids. Germline V gives CDR1 MDHEN, CDR2 SYDVKM. V lost 3 bases to trimming and J lost 10 bases; unmatched junction nucleotides: 2. The chain has TRBV28 and TRBJ2-2; 13 bases fit TRBD2. Sequenced sample: peripheral blood. This clonotype originated in a young woman with acute or convalescent COVID-19. The CDR3 reads CASSLGLAGLELFF. The CDR3 DNA reads TGTGCCAGCAGTTTGGGACTAGCGGGACTGGAGCTGTTTTTT.